This T cell receptor (beta chain) was captured by sequencing in a study of a mutant IDH1 vaccine in newly diagnosed glioma. Turning to this clone: The antigen remains undetermined.

Time point indicated: week 11, during vaccination. In every dose of vaccine, 300 ug of mutant IDH1 20-mer peptide was given alongside topical imiquimod. Assay used: immunoSEQ multiplex PCR; TCRdb lists only in-frame clones, some missing. The sample has some 30,000 clones, about 78% seen once. CDR3 size: 15 residues. After removal of 0 bases from V and 6 bases from J, the junction contained 3 bases not matched to a gene. The V gene's germline CDR1 is SGHTA and CDR2 FQGNSA. Sequencing was performed on PBMCs, taken from a glioma patient whose treatment included an IDH1 peptide vaccine. V gene TRBV7-2 combines with J gene TRBJ2-7; 12 positions agree with TRBD2. The sequence was obtained from a man aged 25-45 years with glioma. CDR3 sequence (DNA): TGTGCCAGCAGCTTAGCGCTAGCGGGGGGGCGCGAGCAGTACTTC. Translated: CASSLALAGGREQYF.